This TCR beta chain was retrieved from a study of blood T cells in healthy people across ages. Study context: About one barcoded beta molecule per two T cells came from capture by template switching.

Samples each had at least 5.5 micrograms of total RNA extracted. With a J-beta primer mix and a sample-barcoded 5' primer, a second PCR ran 7 to 11 cycles. TCRdb called the 5' RACE reads again in MiXCR, with one record for every CDR3 protein. In the table there are 1,300,000 or so distinct CDR3 sequences, around 59% of which are singletons. V lost 2 bases and J lost 1, with 13 bases in between. The CDR3 is 16 amino acids. Per germline, CDR1 SNHLY and CDR2 FYNNEI. Turning to this clonotype: Its antigen remains unidentified.

Notes on the study in general: The study found TCR beta diversity correlated strongly with naive T cell percentage.

Sequencing input: blood. The clonotype was recovered from a young man in good health. J is TRBJ2-3 and V is TRBV2; D may be TRBD2 (6 bases). CDR3 sequence reads: CASSEYPAGRTDTQYF. DNA for the CDR3: TGTGCCAGCAGTGAATACCCAGCGGGTCGCACAGATACGCAGTATTTT. Full variable domain (remainder filled in from reference TRBV2 and TRBJ2-3): EPEVTQTPSHQVTQMGQEVILRCVPISNHLYFYWYRQILGQKVEFLVSFYNNEISEKSEIFDDQFSVERPDGSNFTLKIRSTKLEDSAMYFCASSEYPAGRTDTQYFGPGTRLTVL.